A single sample gave rise to the 13 T cell receptor beta chains below, sequenced in a study of early T cells in non-severe SARS-CoV-2 infection. TCRdb passed the 5' RACE reads through MiXCR, listing each CDR3 protein once. Among 80,000 or so distinct CDR3 sequences listed, roughly a sixth were seen once. What was sequenced was whole blood. These receptors were collected from an adult who was a healthcare worker with PCR-confirmed SARS-CoV-2 infection or an uninfected control (not recorded which).

J is TRBJ1-2 and V is TRBV5-6; the D gene is possibly TRBD1 (5 bases). The CDR3 is made up of 15 amino acids. Per germline, CDR1 SGHDT and CDR2 YYEEEE. With 3 bases removed from V and 5 bases from J, the gap between germline ends came to 17 bases. CDR3 sequence: CASSWTGTVGYGYTF. In DNA form, the CDR3 reads TGTGCCAGCAGCTGGACGGGGACGGTCGGGTATGGCTACACCTTC.

The chain has TRBV24-1 and TRBJ2-7; D possibly corresponds to TRBD1 (6 bases). Germline V gene data show CDR1 as KGHDR and CDR2 as SFDVKD. CDR3 length: 14 amino acids. Trimming shortened V by 3 bases and J by 3 bases, and 11 bases separated the two germline ends. The CDR3 DNA reads as TGTGCCACCAGTGATAGCGGCAGGGGCTACGAGCAGTACTTC. Translated: CATSDSGRGYEQYF.

This clonotype was detected a few times. The chain uses TRBV9 and TRBJ2-7, with 9 positions matching TRBD1. The CDR3 is 15 residues long. Germline assignment: CDR1 SGDLS and CDR2 YYNGEE. The V and J ends lost 2 bases and 2 bases, in that order; junction bases with no gene match: 5. The CDR3 DNA follows: TGTGCCAGCAGCGTTGGGACAGGGTCCCCCTACGAGCAGTACTTC. Translation gives CASSVGTGSPYEQYF.

V usage is TRBV25-1 and J usage is TRBJ1-6; weak D call: TRBD1 (6 bases). This CDR3 contains 14 residues. The germline gives CDR1 MGHDK, CDR2 SYGVNS. V was shortened by 4 bases and J by 9 bases, with 13 bases between the two germline ends. CDR3 in amino acids: CASSGGGPGSPLHF. The DNA of the CDR3 is TGTGCCAGCAGTGGCGGGGGGCCGGGTTCACCCCTCCACTTT.

This sequence joins TRBV29-1 and TRBJ1-2, with D tentatively TRBD1 (5 bases). V lost 3 bases and J 1 base, leaving 15 bases between the germline ends. The CDR3 runs 15 residues. In germline, CDR1 is SQVTM, CDR2 ANQGSEA. The CDR3, as DNA: TGCAGCGTTGATACGGTTGGGGCGGGTAACTATGGCTACACCTTC. It specifies CSVDTVGAGNYGYTF. Variable domain in full (rest from reference TRBV29-1 and TRBJ1-2): SAVISQKPSRDICQRGTSLTIQCQVDSQVTMMFWYRQQPGQSLTLIATANQGSEATYESGFVIDKFPISRPNLTFSTLTVSNMSPEDSSIYLCSVDTVGAGNYGYTFGSGTRLTVV.

V gene TRBV4-3 combines with J gene TRBJ1-3, with D unclear. Germline CDR1 reads LGHNA; CDR2 reads YSLEER. The CDR3 is 19 residues long. The V and J ends lost 0 bases and 0 bases respectively, with 18 bases between them. CDR3 DNA sequence: TGCGCCAGCAGCCAAGATGCCACCCCGAGGGCCCTCTCTGGAAACACCATATATTTT. This codes for CASSQDATPRALSGNTIYF.

This rearrangement joins TRBV7-8 to TRBJ2-3; D unclear. Germline values: CDR1 SGHVS, CDR2 FQNEAQ. Trimming shortened V by 3 bases and J by 0 bases, and 10 bases separated the two germline ends. The CDR3 spans 15 residues. In nucleotides, the CDR3 is TGTGCCAGCAGCTTCTACGGCCCTAGCACAGATACGCAGTATTTT. It codes for CASSFYGPSTDTQYF.

This clonotype was seen a handful of times. The genes are TRBV6-1 and TRBJ2-3; D is tentatively TRBD1 or TRBD2 (5 bases each). The germline V gene has CDR1 MNHNS and CDR2 SASEGT. CDR3 length: 17 residues. Trimming pared 2 bases from V and 6 bases from J, leaving 21 bases between. The CDR3: CASSEWGTDLFGDTQYF. For the CDR3, the DNA is TGTGCCAGCAGTGAATGGGGGACGGACTTGTTTGGGGATACGCAGTATTTT.

CDR3 sequence: CASSSVPGQPETQYF. The CDR3 DNA follows: TGTGCCAGCAGCTCAGTCCCGGGACAACCAGAGACCCAGTACTTC. The chain uses TRBV7-6 and TRBJ2-5; a possible D gene is TRBD1 (6 bases). The CDR3 has 15 residues. Germline CDR1 SGHVS, CDR2 FNYEAQ. Trimming pared 4 bases from V and 4 bases from J, leaving 16 bases between.

This clonotype was counted at least ten times. The CDR3 is CSVTGAGTEAFF. CDR3 nucleotides: TGCAGCGTCACAGGGGCCGGCACTGAAGCTTTCTTT. The rearrangement links TRBV29-1 to TRBJ1-1; 7 bases match TRBD1. The germline V gene has CDR1 SQVTM and CDR2 ANQGSEA. Trimming took 6 bases from V and 4 from J; bases not matched to a gene: 5. This CDR3 is 12 amino acids long.

This clonotype was seen at least ten times. CDR3 loop: CASTQTGTPNTGELFF. CDR3 nucleotide sequence: TGTGCCAGCACCCAAACCGGGACACCGAACACCGGGGAGCTGTTTTTT. The rearrangement links TRBV28 to TRBJ2-2; tentative D call: TRBD1 (6 bases). Deletions cut 7 bases from V and 0 bases from J, with 15 bases between. Germline loops: CDR1 MDHEN, CDR2 SYDVKM. The CDR3 sequence is 16 residues long.

This chain links TRBV7-9 with TRBJ1-1; a possible D gene is TRBD1 (5 bases). Per the germline V gene, CDR1 is SEHNR and CDR2 is FQNEAQ (reference sequence). There are 13 residues in the CDR3. This chain's CDR3 is CGSWKDMNTEAFF. The CDR3 coding sequence is TGTGGTTCTTGGAAGGACATGAACACTGAAGCTTTCTTT.

V and J are TRBV20-1 and TRBJ1-6; TRBD1 matches at 7 bases. The junction had 5 bases not matched to a gene; V was cut back by 3 bases and J by 6 bases. This CDR3 contains 14 residues. Per the germline V gene, CDR1 is DFQATT and CDR2 is SNEGSKA (reference sequence). CDR3: CSASGQAGNSPLHF. CDR3 DNA sequence: TGCAGTGCTAGCGGACAGGCGGGTAATTCACCCCTCCACTTT.